The 6 T cell receptor beta chains presented below share a single source sample, sequenced in a study of graft-versus-host responses after intestinal transplantation. TCRdb keeps only in-frame clones here, not all; method: immunoSEQ multiplex PCR. The sample yields about 120,000 clones, 90% to 95% seen once. No antigen has been assigned to these receptors. The sequencing here drew on unstimulated CD4+ T cells sorted from spleen or lymph node cells, taken before intestinal transplant. All receptors derive from a human donor who received an intestinal transplant.

The chain links TRBV29-1 to TRBJ1-1; 9 nucleotides agree with TRBD1. The CDR3 covers 12 residues. Trimming took 7 bases from V and 5 from J; bases not matched to a gene: 5. CDR1 and CDR2 (germline): SQVTM, ANQGSEA. The CDR3 DNA follows: TGCAGCGGGGACAGGGTAGGGACTGAAGCTTTCTTT. Protein sequence: CSGDRVGTEAFF. Based on the CDR3 plus reference TRBV29-1 and TRBJ1-1, the full variable domain is SAVISQKPSRDICQRGTSLTIQCQVDSQVTMMFWYRQQPGQSLTLIATANQGSEATYESGFVIDKFPISRPNLTFSTLTVSNMSPEDSSIYLCSGDRVGTEAFFGQGTRLTVV.

The rearrangement links TRBV15 to TRBJ1-2; no clear D. The V end was cut by 0 bases, the J end by 8 bases, with 13 bases between. Germline V gene data show CDR1 as LNHNV and CDR2 as YYDKDF (reference sequence). The CDR3 has 14 amino acids. CDR3 sequence: CATSRDRNDLGYTF. In nucleotides, the CDR3 is TGTGCCACCAGCAGAGATAGGAACGATTTGGGCTACACCTTC.

The V gene is TRBV18, the J gene TRBJ2-2; D remains ambiguous. V was cut by 3 bases and J by 0 bases, with 8 bases left in between. CDR3 length equals 15 residues. Germline CDR1 is KGHSH and CDR2 is LQKENI. CDR3 sequence: CASSPERANTGELFF. Here the CDR3 DNA reads TGTGCCAGCTCACCGGAAAGGGCGAACACCGGGGAGCTGTTTTTT. Based on the CDR3 plus reference TRBV18 and TRBJ2-2, the full variable domain is NAGVMQNPRHLVRRRGQEARLRCSPMKGHSHVYWYRQLPEEGLKFMVYLQKENIIDESGMPKERFSAEFPKEGPSILRIQQVVRGDSAAYFCASSPERANTGELFFGEGSRLTVL.

The chain has TRBV6-6 and TRBJ2-7, with a weak D call TRBD2 (5 bases). This CDR3 spans 12 amino acids. Germline CDR1 and CDR2: MNHNY and SVGAGI (reference sequence). Trimming pared 6 bases from V and 3 bases from J, leaving 9 bases between. CDR3 nucleotide sequence: TGTGCCAGCAGCCCCGCGGGCTACGAGCAGTACTTC. This translates into CASSPAGYEQYF.

The CDR3 region is CASSVGTANQPQHF. The CDR3, as DNA: TGTGCCAGCAGCGTAGGGACAGCTAATCAGCCCCAGCATTTT. The chain links TRBV9 to TRBJ1-5; D is perhaps TRBD1 (6 bases). The CDR3 length is 14 residues. CDR1 is SGDLS and CDR2 is YYNGEE in the germline V gene. Trimming left V 0 bases short and J 4 bases short, with 8 bases between.

V usage is TRBV18 and J usage is TRBJ2-3; 8 bases line up with TRBD2. The CDR3 consists of 14 residues. V dropped 8 bases and J dropped 4; count of bases not matched to a gene: 8. The germline V gene has CDR1 KGHSH and CDR2 LQKENI. CDR3 bases: TGTGCCAGCGCGAGCGGGAGTGAAGCAGATACGCAGTATTTT. Its protein is CASASGSEADTQYF.